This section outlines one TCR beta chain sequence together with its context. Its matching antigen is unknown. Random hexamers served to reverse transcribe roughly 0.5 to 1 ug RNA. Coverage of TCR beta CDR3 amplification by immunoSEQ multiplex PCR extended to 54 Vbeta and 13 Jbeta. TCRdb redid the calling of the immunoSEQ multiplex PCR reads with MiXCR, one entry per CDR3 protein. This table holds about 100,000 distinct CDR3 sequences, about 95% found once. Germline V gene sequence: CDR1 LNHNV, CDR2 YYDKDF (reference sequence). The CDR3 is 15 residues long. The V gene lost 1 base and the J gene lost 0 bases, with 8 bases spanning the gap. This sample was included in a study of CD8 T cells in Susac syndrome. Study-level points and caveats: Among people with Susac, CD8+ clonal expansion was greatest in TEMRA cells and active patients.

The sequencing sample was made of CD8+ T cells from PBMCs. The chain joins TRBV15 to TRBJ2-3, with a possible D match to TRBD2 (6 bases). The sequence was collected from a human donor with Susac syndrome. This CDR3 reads CATSRVAASTDTQYF. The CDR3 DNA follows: TGTGCCACCAGCAGAGTAGCGGCGAGCACAGATACGCAGTATTTT.